Included here is one TCR beta chain sequence, with context. This clonotype was recorded a few times. The specificity of this receptor is unknown. One end of the junction fails to match germline, which may point to a read error. The sample belongs to a study of early T cells in non-severe SARS-CoV-2 infection (dated by TCRdb to about 2021). Background for the entire study: Bulk RNA from unsorted whole blood was used for TCR sequencing, so alpha and beta chains could not be paired. General conclusions and limits of the study: Matching against VDJdb was skewed toward anti-spike CD8 responses, likely underestimated virus-specific expansions, and missed private and CD4 specificities.

This was a case-control study nested in a cohort of healthcare workers in London, UK, who had nasopharyngeal swab PCR tests and blood samples taken every week. Healthcare workers were recruited between 23 and 31 March 2020, during the week of the UK lockdown, and were followed weekly for up to roughly 16 weeks. Including the terminal cysteine and phenylalanine, the CDR3 comprises 11 residues. Of the read, only the CDR3 DNA is kept; its 33 bases are in frame from base 1. Per the germline V gene (reference sequence), SGHNT is the CDR1 and YYREEE is the CDR2. Receptor libraries were prepared by 5' RACE. Reads for this sample came from a NextSeq 500. To correct for sequencing error and PCR bias, the TCR library protocol tagged individual cDNA molecules with unique molecular identifiers. Both TCR alpha and beta chains were sequenced, and tight co-correlation was observed between alpha and beta sequence abundances in each sample. Turning to the authors' computational methods: Decombinator V4 was used to annotate TCR sequences for V gene, J gene and CDR3. Expanded TCRs were defined as changing significantly between any two time points under a Poisson model with p below 0.0001. TCR abundances were normalised to the total number of TCRs sequenced per sample and were expressed as counts per million. MAIT TCRs were defined by TRAV1-2 paired with TRAJ12, TRAJ20 or TRAJ33, and iNKT TCRs by TRAV10 paired with TRAJ18. VDJdb, accessed 1 November 2021, was searched for CMV, EBV and SARS-CoV-2 annotated TCRs, excluding TCRs annotated for multiple antigens. The public reads were run again by TCRdb, first through fastp at Q25 and then through MiXCR, and only productive beta chains were kept. Records with the same CDR3 protein are collapsed into one entry carrying the most frequent genes and DNA. For this entry, the V and J calls and clone size follow TCRdb and not the study's own pipeline. The sample table shows more than 90,000 distinct CDR3 sequences, and roughly 13% are seen once. The ten top clones hold 2% to 2.5% of the sample.

Sequencing input: whole blood. The sequence was obtained from an adult who was a healthcare worker with PCR-confirmed SARS-CoV-2 infection or an uninfected control (not recorded which). The rearrangement joined TRBV5-4 to TRBJ2-2, with no confident D gene call. The DNA sequence is TGCGCCAGCAGCTTGAACGGGGAGCTGTTTTTT. This gives the protein CASSLNGELFF.